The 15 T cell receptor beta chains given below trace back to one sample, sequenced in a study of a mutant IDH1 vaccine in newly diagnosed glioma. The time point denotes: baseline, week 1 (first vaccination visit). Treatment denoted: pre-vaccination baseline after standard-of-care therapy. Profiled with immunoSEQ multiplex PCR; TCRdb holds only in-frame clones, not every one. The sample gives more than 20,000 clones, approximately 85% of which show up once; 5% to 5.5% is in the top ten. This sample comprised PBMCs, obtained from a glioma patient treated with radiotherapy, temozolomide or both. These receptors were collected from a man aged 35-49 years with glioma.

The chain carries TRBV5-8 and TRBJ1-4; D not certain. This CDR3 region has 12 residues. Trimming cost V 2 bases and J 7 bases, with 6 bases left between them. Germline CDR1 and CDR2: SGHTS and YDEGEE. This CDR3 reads CASSLNSEKLFF. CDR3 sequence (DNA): TGTGCCAGCAGCTTAAACTCTGAAAAACTGTTTTTT.

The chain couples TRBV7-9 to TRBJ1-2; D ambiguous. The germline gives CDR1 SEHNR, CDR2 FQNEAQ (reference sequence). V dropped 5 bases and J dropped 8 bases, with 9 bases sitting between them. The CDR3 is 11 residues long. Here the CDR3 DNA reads TGTGCCAGCAGCCCCACAGTAGGCTACACCTTC. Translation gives CASSPTVGYTF.

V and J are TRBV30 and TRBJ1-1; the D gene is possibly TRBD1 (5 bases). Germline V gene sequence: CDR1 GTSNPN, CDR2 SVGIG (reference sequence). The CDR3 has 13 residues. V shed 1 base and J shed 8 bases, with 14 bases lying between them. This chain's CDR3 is CAWSDAGYLEAFF. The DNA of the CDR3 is TGTGCCTGGAGTGATGCAGGGTATCTAGAAGCTTTCTTT.

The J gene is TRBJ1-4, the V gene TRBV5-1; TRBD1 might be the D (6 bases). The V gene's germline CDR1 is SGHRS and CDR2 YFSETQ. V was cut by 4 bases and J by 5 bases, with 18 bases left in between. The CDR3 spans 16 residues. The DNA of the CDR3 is TGCGCCAGCAGCAACCGCGGACAGCCACAGAATGAAAAACTGTTTTTT. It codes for CASSNRGQPQNEKLFF.

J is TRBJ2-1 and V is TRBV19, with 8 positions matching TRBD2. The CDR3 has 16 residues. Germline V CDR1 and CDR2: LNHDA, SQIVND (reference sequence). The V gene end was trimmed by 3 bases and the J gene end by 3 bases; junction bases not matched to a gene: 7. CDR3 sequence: CASSMPTSGYYNEQFF. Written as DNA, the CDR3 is TGTGCCAGTAGTATGCCAACTAGCGGATACTACAATGAGCAGTTCTTC.

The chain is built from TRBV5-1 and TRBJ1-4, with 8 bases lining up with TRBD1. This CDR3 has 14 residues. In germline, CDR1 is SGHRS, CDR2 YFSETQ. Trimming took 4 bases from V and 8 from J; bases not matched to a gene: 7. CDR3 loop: CASSRDRGGEKLFF. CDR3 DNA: TGCGCCAGCAGCCGTGACAGGGGAGGGGAAAAACTGTTTTTT.

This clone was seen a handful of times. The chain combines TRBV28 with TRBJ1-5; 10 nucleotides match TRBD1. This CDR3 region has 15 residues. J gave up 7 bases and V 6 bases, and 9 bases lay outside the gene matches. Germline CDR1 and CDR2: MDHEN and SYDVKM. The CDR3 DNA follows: TGTGCCAGCAGGCCTACGGGACAGGGGAGGCAGCCCCAGCATTTT. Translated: CASRPTGQGRQPQHF.

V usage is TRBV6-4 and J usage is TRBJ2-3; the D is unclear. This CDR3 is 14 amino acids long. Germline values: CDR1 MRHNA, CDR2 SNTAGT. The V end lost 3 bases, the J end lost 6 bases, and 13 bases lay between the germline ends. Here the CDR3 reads CASSEGLEVDTQYF. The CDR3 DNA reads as TGTGCCAGCAGTGAAGGGCTAGAGGTGGATACGCAGTATTTT.

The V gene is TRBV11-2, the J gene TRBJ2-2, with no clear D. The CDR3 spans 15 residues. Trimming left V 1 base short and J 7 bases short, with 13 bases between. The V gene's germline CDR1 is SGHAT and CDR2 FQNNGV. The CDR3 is CASSLVTATGGELFF. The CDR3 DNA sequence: TGTGCCAGCAGCTTAGTAACGGCAACGGGCGGGGAGCTGTTTTTT.

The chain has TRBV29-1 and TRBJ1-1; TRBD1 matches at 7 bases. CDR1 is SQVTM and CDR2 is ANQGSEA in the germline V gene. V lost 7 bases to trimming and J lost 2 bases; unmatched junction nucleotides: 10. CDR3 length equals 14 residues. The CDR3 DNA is TGCAGCGCCGCCGCGACAGGGTCAAACACTGAAGCTTTCTTT. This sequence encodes CSAAATGSNTEAFF.

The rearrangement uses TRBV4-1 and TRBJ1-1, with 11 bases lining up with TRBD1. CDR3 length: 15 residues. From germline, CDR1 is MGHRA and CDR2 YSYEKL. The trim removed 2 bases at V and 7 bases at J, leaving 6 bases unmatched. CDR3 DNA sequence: TGCGCCAGCAGCCAATTGGACAGGGGGCGAGATGAAGCTTTCTTT. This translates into CASSQLDRGRDEAFF.

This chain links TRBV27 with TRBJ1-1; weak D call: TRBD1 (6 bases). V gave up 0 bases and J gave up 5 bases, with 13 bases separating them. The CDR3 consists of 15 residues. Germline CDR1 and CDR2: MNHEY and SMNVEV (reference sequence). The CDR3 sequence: CASSLSAGGWTEAFF. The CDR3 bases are TGTGCCAGCAGTTTATCTGCGGGGGGCTGGACTGAAGCTTTCTTT.

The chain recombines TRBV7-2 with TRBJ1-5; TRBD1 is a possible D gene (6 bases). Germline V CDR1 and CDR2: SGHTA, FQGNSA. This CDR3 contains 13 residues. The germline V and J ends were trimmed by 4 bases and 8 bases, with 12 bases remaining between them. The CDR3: CASSWGKGEPQHF. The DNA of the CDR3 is TGTGCCAGCAGCTGGGGGAAGGGGGAGCCCCAGCATTTT.

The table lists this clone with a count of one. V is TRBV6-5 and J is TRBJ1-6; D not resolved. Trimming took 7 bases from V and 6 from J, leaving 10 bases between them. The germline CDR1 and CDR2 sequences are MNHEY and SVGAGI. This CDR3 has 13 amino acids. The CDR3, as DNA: TGTGCCAGCAATACAAGGAGTAATTCACCCCTCCACTTT. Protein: CASNTRSNSPLHF.

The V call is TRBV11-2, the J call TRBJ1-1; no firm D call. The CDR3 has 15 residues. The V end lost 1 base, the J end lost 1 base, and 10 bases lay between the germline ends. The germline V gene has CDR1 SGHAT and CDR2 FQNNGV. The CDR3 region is CASSLVSVGNTEAFF. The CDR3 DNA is TGTGCCAGCAGCTTAGTTAGCGTGGGGAACACTGAAGCTTTCTTT.